This paragraph covers one T cell receptor beta chain sequence. Its binding antigen is unknown. Per-base quality was not reported, and no clone a single base away is much larger than it. During the collection period, no infections or other immune events were recorded for the healthy donors. To calibrate time-dependent variance in a beta-binomial model of T-cell clone differential abundance, blood repertoires from healthy donors were used as a training cohort. The training cohort comprised roughly ten healthy donors, 3 female and 7 male. Donor ages ranged from 29 to 64 years, with an average of 43 years. Whole blood from each healthy donor was obtained from a commercial supplier and was collected at three time points roughly 14 days apart. For immunosequencing, genomic DNA was extracted from whole blood that had not been sorted. The data were taken from a study of identifying expanded T cells in peripheral blood (dated by TCRdb to about 2019). For the wider study: Technical replicates were generated by sequencing separate aliquots of the same genomic DNA pool, with four replicates compared pairwise. On the study overall, not on this receptor specifically: Across all healthy-donor time intervals, the beta-binomial model significantly lowered both the number of clones called differentially abundant and the false-positive rate. The authors expected that biological variance in healthy repertoires might rise further over much longer intervals, such as months to years. For all healthy donors, the variance in clone template counts between approximately 2-week samples rose significantly as total template count increased. The binomial model flagged roughly 1.3 differentially abundant clones between technical replicates but 15 to 17 over about 2 weeks and around 20 over four weeks.

TCRbeta CDR3 regions were profiled by bias-controlled multiplex PCR amplification of genomic DNA with the immunoSEQ Assay. The published analysis was carried out like this. The absolute abundance of each unique TCRbeta CDR3 region was quantified after sequences were collapsed and filtered. Differential abundance was tested with a binomial (Fisher-equivalent) model and with a beta-binomial model adding time-dependent variance fitted from healthy donors. Clones with fewer than 5 combined templates were removed, and differential abundance was called for clones with a Benjamini-Hochberg FDR below 0.01. The form v = (b*log(k)+a)^2 was used to model beta-binomial variance as a function of total template count across the two samples. Imported from immuneACCESS, the table was reduced by TCRdb to in-frame sequences with V and J called. These copies leave out some clones; in studies compared against another copy, an unresolved V gene accounts for under half, and the cause of the remainder is not known. The D gene and trimming were derived from the DNA, and the V and J assignments and clone size from that table. The sample profile shows about 97,000 clones; approximately 90% of them were found once. The ten top clones hold about 18% of the sample.

Via the germline V gene, CDR1 is SGHRS and CDR2 YFSETQ. Reading from cysteine to phenylalanine, the CDR3 counts 14 amino acids. Here the CDR3 DNA is all that survives: 42 bases in frame from base 1. Trimming costs V 0 bases and J 6 bases, and their ends lie 12 bases apart. This receptor chain uses TRBV5-1 and TRBJ1-2; possibly the D gene is TRBD1, per 5 matching bases. Sequencing input: blood. The clonotype originates from a person aged 18-70 years in good health. The DNA reads TGCGCCAGCAGCTTGGAAGGGCAGGGTCATGGCTACACCTTC. Its product reads: CASSLEGQGHGYTF.